These T cell receptor beta chains were read from a single sample in a study of blood T cell repertoires in COVID-19. Profiling relied on immunoSEQ multiplex PCR, and the TCRdb table lists in-frame clones only, not all of them. Of about 130,000 clones listed, 80% to 90% are singletons. Input material: PBMCs or T cells enriched from blood (not recorded which). Receptors were obtained from a man aged 50 or older who had recovered from COVID-19. Both conserved end residues are part of each CDR3. The D gene is left open where the match is weak. The size of a clone is reported for some rows only, either as once, few or many, or as a class for expanded clones.

V: TRBV6-2/TRBV6-3; D: TRBD2; size: -; J: TRBJ2-5; DNA: TGTGCCAGCAGTCCCCCGACTAGCGAGAAGACCCAGTACTTC; CDR3: CASSPPTSEKTQYF
V: TRBV7-2; D: TRBD1; size: -; J: TRBJ1-2; DNA: TGTGCCAGCAGCTTAGGGTCAGGGGGCGCTTATAGTGGCTACACCTTC; CDR3: CASSLGSGGAYSGYTF
V: TRBV13; D: -; size: few; J: TRBJ1-2; DNA: TGTGCCAGCAGCTTAGGGACAGACTATGGCTACACCTTC; CDR3: CASSLGTDYGYTF
V: TRBV7-2; D: -; size: -; J: TRBJ1-5; DNA: TGTGCCAGCAGCTTAATGGGAGGGGGGATCAATCAGCCCCAGCATTTT; CDR3: CASSLMGGGINQPQHF
V: TRBV28; D: -; size: -; J: TRBJ1-2; DNA: TGTGCCGCGAGAACGGGGAACGATGGCTACACCTTC; CDR3: CAARTGNDGYTF
V: TRBV9; D: TRBD2; size: -; J: TRBJ2-5; DNA: TGTGCCAGCAGCGCGGGACTAGCGCGGGAGACCCAGTACTTC; CDR3: CASSAGLARETQYF
V: TRBV7-2; D: -; size: -; J: TRBJ1-6; DNA: TGTGCCAGCAGCTCCCACGAGGGTTCCTATAATTCACCCCTCCACTTT; CDR3: CASSSHEGSYNSPLHF
V: TRBV6-5; D: TRBD1; size: -; J: TRBJ1-1; DNA: TGTGCCAGCAGGGACAGGGCCTCGAACACTGAAGCTTTCTTT; CDR3: CASRDRASNTEAFF
V: TRBV19; D: TRBD2; size: -; J: TRBJ2-7; DNA: TGTGCCAGTAGTTCTTCGACTAGCGGGGGCCCTTACTCCTACGAGCAGTACTTC; CDR3: CASSSSTSGGPYSYEQYF
V: TRBV24-1; D: -; size: -; J: TRBJ1-1; DNA: TGTGCCACCAGTGATCCGACAGGGAACACTGAAGCTTTCTTT; CDR3: CATSDPTGNTEAFF